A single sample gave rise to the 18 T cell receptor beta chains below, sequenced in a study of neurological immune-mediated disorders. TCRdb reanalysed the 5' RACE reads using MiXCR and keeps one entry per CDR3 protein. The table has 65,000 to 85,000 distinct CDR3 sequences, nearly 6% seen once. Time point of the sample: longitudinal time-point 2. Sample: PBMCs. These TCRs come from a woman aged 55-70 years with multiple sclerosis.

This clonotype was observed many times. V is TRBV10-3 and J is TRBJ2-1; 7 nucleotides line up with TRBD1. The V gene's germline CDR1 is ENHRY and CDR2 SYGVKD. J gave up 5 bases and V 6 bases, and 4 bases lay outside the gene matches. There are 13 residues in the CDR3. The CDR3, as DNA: TGTGCCATCAGCGGGACAGAGAACAATGAGCAGTTCTTC. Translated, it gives CAISGTENNEQFF.

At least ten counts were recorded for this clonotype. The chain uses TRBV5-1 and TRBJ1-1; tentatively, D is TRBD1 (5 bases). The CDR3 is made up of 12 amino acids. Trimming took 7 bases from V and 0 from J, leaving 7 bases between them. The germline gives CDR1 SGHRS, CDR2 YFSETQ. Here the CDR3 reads CASRQMNTEAFF. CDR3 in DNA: TGCGCCAGCCGACAGATGAACACTGAAGCTTTCTTT.

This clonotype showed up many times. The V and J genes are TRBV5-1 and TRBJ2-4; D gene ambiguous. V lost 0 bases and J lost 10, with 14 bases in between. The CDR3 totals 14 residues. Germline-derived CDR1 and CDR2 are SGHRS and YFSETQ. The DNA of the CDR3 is TGCGCCAGCAGCTTGGAGGGTCCGTTAAGGATTCAGTACTTC. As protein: CASSLEGPLRIQYF.

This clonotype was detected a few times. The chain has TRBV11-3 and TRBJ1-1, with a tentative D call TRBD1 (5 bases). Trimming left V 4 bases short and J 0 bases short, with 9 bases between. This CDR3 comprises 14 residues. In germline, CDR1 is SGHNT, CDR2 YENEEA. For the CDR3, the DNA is TGTGCCAGCAGCTCTGACAGCATGAACACTGAAGCTTTCTTT. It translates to CASSSDSMNTEAFF.

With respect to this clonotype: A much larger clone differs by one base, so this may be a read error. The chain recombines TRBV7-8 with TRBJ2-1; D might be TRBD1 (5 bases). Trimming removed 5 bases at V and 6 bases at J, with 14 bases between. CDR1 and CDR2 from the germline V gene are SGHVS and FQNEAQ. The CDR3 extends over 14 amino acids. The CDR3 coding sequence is TGTGCCAGCAGCCGACAGTGGGCCGTCAATGAGCAGTTCTTC. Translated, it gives CASSRQWAVNEQFF.

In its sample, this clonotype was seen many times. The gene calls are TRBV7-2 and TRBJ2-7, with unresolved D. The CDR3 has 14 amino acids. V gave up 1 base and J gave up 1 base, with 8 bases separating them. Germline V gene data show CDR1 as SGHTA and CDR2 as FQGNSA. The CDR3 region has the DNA TGTGCCAGCAGCTTAGAACTGACTTCCTACGAGCAGTACTTC. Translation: CASSLELTSYEQYF.

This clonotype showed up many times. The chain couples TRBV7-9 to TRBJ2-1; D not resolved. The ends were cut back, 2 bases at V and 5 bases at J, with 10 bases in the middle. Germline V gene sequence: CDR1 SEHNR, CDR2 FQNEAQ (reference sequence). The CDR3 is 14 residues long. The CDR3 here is CASSLRSENNEQFF. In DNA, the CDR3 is TGTGCCAGCAGCTTAAGATCCGAAAACAATGAGCAGTTCTTC.

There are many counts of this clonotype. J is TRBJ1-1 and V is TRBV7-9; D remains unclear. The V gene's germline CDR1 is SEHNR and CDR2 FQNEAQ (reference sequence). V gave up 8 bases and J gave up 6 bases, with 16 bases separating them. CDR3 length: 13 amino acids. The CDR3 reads CASRPGVDAEAFF. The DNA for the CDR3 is TGTGCCAGCCGCCCCGGGGTTGACGCTGAAGCTTTCTTT.

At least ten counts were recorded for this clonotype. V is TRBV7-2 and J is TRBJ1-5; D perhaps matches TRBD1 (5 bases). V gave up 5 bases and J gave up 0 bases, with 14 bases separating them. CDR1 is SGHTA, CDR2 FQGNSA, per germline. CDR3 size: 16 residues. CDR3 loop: CASSPQTDYSNQPQHF. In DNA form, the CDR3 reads TGTGCCAGCAGCCCCCAGACAGATTATAGCAATCAGCCCCAGCATTTT.

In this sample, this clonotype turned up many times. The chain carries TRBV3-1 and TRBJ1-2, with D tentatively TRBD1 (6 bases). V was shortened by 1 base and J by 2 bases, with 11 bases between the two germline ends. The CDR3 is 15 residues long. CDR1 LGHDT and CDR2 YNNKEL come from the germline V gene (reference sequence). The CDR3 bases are TGTGCCAGCAGCCAAGGGTGGACAGCAAACTATGGCTACACCTTC. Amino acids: CASSQGWTANYGYTF.

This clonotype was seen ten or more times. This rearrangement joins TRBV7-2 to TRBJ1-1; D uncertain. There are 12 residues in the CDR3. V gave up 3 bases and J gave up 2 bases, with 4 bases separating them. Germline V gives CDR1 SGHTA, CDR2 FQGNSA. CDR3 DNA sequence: TGTGCCAGCAGCTTGTCAAACACTGAAGCTTTCTTT. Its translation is CASSLSNTEAFF.

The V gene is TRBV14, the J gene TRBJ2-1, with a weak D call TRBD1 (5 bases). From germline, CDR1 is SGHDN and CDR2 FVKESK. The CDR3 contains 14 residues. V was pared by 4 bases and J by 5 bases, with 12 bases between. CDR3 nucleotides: TGTGCCAGCAGCCTGGGGCGCTTAAACAATGAGCAGTTCTTC. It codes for CASSLGRLNNEQFF.

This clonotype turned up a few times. The CDR3 sequence is CASSRTGWSSYNEQFF. The CDR3 DNA sequence: TGTGCCAGCAGCAGGACAGGGTGGAGCTCCTACAATGAGCAGTTCTTC. The chain uses TRBV5-6 and TRBJ2-1; 8 bases are shared with TRBD1. The CDR3 is 16 amino acids. CDR1 is SGHDT and CDR2 is YYEEEE in the germline V gene. Trimming removed 4 bases from V and 0 bases from J; junction bases left unmatched: 6.

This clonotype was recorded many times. The CDR3 spells CASSHRGDTFDSPLHF. The DNA for the CDR3 is TGTGCCAGCAGCCACAGGGGCGATACCTTCGATTCACCCCTCCACTTT. The gene calls are TRBV7-9 and TRBJ1-6; 7 positions agree with TRBD1. In germline, CDR1 is SEHNR, CDR2 FQNEAQ (reference sequence). The junction had 12 bases not matched to a gene; V was cut back by 5 bases and J by 8 bases. CDR3 size: 16 residues.

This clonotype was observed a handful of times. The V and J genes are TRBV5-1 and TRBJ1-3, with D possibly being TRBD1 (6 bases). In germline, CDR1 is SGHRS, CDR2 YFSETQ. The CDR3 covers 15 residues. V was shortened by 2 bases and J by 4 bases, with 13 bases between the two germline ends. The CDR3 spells CASSFSSGAGNTIYF. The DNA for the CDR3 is TGCGCCAGCAGCTTCTCCTCGGGGGCGGGAAACACCATATATTTT.

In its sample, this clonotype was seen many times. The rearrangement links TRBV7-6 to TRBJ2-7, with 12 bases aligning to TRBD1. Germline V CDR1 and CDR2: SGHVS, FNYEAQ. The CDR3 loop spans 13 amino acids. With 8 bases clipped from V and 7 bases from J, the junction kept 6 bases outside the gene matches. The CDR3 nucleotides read TGTGCCAGCGGGGACAGGGGGCGCTGGGAGCAGTACTTC. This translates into CASGDRGRWEQYF.

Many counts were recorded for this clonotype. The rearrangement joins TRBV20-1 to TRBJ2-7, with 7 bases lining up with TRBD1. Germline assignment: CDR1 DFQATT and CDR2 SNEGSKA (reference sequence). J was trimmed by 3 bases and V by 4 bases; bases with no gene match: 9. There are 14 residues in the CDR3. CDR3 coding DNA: TGCAGTGCTAAACCAGACAGGGAGATCTACGAGCAGTACTTC. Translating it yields CSAKPDREIYEQYF.

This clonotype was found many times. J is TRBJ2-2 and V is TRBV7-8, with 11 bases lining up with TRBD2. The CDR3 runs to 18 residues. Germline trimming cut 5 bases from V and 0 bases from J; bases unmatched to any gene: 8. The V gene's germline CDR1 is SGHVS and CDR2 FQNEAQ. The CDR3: CASSPLLGLAANTGELFF. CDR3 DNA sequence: TGTGCCAGCAGCCCACTTTTGGGACTAGCGGCGAACACCGGGGAGCTGTTTTTT. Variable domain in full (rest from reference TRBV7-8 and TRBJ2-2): GAGVSQSPRYKVAKRGQDVALRCDPISGHVSLFWYQQALGQGPEFLTYFQNEAQLDKSGLPSDRFFAERPEGSVSTLKIQRTQQEDSAVYLCASSPLLGLAANTGELFFGEGSRLTVL.